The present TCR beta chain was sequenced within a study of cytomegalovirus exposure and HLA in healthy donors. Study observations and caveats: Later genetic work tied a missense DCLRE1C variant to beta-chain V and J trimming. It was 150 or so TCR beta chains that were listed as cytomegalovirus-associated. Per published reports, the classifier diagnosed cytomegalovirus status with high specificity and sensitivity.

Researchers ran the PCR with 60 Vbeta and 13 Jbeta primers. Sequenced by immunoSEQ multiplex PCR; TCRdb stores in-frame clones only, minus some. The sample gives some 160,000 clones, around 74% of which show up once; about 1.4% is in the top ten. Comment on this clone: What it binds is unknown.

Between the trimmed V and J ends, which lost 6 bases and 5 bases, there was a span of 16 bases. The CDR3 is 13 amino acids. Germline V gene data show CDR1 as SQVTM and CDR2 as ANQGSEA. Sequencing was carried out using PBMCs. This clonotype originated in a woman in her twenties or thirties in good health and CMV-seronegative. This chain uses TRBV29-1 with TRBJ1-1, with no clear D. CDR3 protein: CSVSAATTTEAFF. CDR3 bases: TGCAGCGTCTCCGCCGCGACTACGACTGAAGCTTTCTTT.